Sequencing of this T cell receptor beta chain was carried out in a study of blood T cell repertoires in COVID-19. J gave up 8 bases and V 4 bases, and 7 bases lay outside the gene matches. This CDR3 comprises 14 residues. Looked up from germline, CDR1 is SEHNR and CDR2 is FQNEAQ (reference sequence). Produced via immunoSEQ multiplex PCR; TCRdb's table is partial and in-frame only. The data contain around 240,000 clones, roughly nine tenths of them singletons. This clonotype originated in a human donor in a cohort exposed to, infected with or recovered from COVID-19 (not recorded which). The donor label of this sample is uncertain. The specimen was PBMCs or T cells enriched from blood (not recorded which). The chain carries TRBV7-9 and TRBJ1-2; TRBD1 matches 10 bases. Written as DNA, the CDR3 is TGTGCCAGCAGCTCCGGACAGGGGGGATGGGGCTACACCTTC. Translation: CASSSGQGGWGYTF.